These 20 T cell receptor beta chains originate from one sample sequenced in a study of response to subunit inactivated influenza vaccine. TCRdb recomputed calls from the RT-PCR reads with MiXCR, one row per CDR3 protein. Seen here are about 830,000 distinct CDR3 sequences, roughly 18% observed once, and the top ten hold about a tenth. The source material was PBMCs from blood, sampled about 5 days after vaccination. Source of these receptors: a middle-aged man who received an inactivated influenza vaccine.

The rearrangement uses TRBV7-6 and TRBJ2-1; D gene unclear. This CDR3 region has 13 residues. V was pared by 0 bases and J by 14 bases, with 14 bases between. The germline gives CDR1 SGHVS, CDR2 FNYEAQ. The CDR3 coding sequence is TGTGCCAGCAGCTTAGCGCCGCGCGAGAATGAGTTCTTC. Its translation: CASSLAPRENEFF.

The genes are TRBV7-2 and TRBJ2-7; D may be TRBD2 (6 bases). Germline V gives CDR1 SGHTA, CDR2 FQGNSA. The length of the CDR3 is 15 residues. Deletions cut 4 bases from V and 3 bases from J, with 16 bases between. The CDR3 here is CASSSAPGSHYEQYF. The CDR3 bases are TGTGCCAGCAGCTCGGCACCCGGGAGTCACTACGAGCAGTACTTC.

V is TRBV5-1 and J is TRBJ2-5, with 8 bases matching TRBD2. Germline V gives CDR1 SGHRS, CDR2 YFSETQ. V shed 2 bases, J shed 3 bases, and the junction held 6 bases outside the gene matches. This CDR3 contains 15 residues. The CDR3 protein is CASSFGGGPKETQYF. The CDR3 coding sequence is TGCGCCAGCAGCTTCGGCGGGGGGCCGAAAGAGACCCAGTACTTC.

This clonotype was counted between two and nine times. The chain uses TRBV6-2 or TRBV6-3 and TRBJ2-4; 8 bases map to TRBD1. V lost 6 bases and J lost 6; bases outside the gene matches: 7. The CDR3 extends over 14 amino acids. Germline values: CDR1 MNHEY, CDR2 SVGEGT. CDR3 bases: TGTGCCAGCAGCAGGGGGCTCTTTGGAAACATTCAGTACTTC. It encodes CASSRGLFGNIQYF.

This clonotype has a handful of counts. The chain links TRBV7-2 to TRBJ2-5; D call uncertain. The ends were cut back, 3 bases at V and 5 bases at J, with 13 bases in the middle. The CDR3 extends over 14 amino acids. Germline lookup yields CDR1 SGHTA and CDR2 FQGNSA. The CDR3 region is CASSFVSSGETQYF. CDR3 DNA sequence: TGTGCCAGCAGCTTCGTCTCCAGTGGGGAGACCCAGTACTTC. The entire variable domain, with the rest obtained from reference TRBV7-2 and TRBJ2-5, is as follows: GAGVSQSPSNKVTEKGKDVELRCDPISGHTALYWYRQSLGQGLEFLIYFQGNSAPDKSGLPSDRFSAERTGGSVSTLTIQRTQQEDSAVYLCASSFVSSGETQYFGPGTRLLVL.

The chain joins TRBV20-1 to TRBJ2-7; no firm D call. The germline gives CDR1 DFQATT, CDR2 SNEGSKA (reference sequence). The CDR3 length is 18 residues. V was pared by 0 bases and J by 5 bases, with 26 bases between. The CDR3 is CSARDASGPGKRAHEQYF. The CDR3 DNA sequence: TGCAGTGCTAGAGATGCGTCGGGTCCTGGGAAAAGGGCCCACGAGCAGTACTTC.

V and J are TRBV7-2 and TRBJ2-1; perhaps TRBD1 as D (6 bases). Per germline, CDR1 SGHTA and CDR2 FQGNSA. The V and J ends lost 9 bases and 11 bases respectively, with 17 bases between them. This CDR3 contains 12 residues. The CDR3 DNA is TGTGCCAGTACTAATTCCGGGACACAGCAGTTCTTC. Protein product: CASTNSGTQQFF.

This clonotype was observed a few times. The rearrangement joins TRBV6-5 to TRBJ1-3; 7 bases line up with TRBD1. In germline, CDR1 is MNHEY, CDR2 SVGAGI. This CDR3 has 13 amino acids. V lost 8 bases to trimming and J lost 3 bases; unmatched junction nucleotides: 4. The CDR3 DNA reads TGTGCCAGCGTTGACAGGGTTGGAAACACCATATATTTT. This translates into CASVDRVGNTIYF.

At least ten counts were recorded for this clonotype. The chain has TRBV29-1 and TRBJ2-3; either TRBD1 or TRBD2 may supply D (5 bases each). This CDR3 contains 13 residues. Germline assignment: CDR1 SQVTM and CDR2 ANQGSEA. Trimming stripped 4 bases from V and 4 bases from J, with 12 bases between. Here the CDR3 DNA reads TGCAGCGTTGGAGGGGCGCCGGCAGATACGCAGTATTTT. This encodes CSVGGAPADTQYF.

This clonotype has at least ten counts. The chain has TRBV5-1 and TRBJ2-3, with D unclear. V lost 5 bases to trimming and J lost 4 bases, with 11 bases between them. The CDR3 is made up of 13 amino acids. Per germline, CDR1 SGHRS and CDR2 YFSETQ. Here the CDR3 reads CASRTGQPDTQYF. The CDR3, as DNA: TGCGCCAGCAGAACGGGCCAGCCAGATACGCAGTATTTT.

In its sample, this clonotype was seen many times. V usage is TRBV27 and J usage is TRBJ2-1, with 13 bases identical to TRBD2. The germline V gene has CDR1 MNHEY and CDR2 SMNVEV (reference sequence). V lost 5 bases and J lost 2; bases outside the gene matches: 3. This CDR3 is built from 16 residues. This chain's CDR3 is CASSPGTSGTYNEQFF. DNA of the CDR3: TGTGCCAGCAGTCCCGGGACTAGCGGGACCTACAATGAGCAGTTCTTC.

V usage is TRBV7-9 and J usage is TRBJ2-7; D is uncertain. Trimming took 7 bases from V and 5 from J, leaving 12 bases between them. Germline lookup yields CDR1 SEHNR and CDR2 FQNEAQ (reference sequence). The length of the CDR3 is 12 residues. This chain's CDR3 is CASTLLADEQYF. The CDR3 region has the DNA TGTGCCAGCACCCTTTTGGCGGACGAGCAGTACTTC.

This clonotype occurred a few times. The CDR3 here is CAIRVTGTMNTEAFF. The CDR3 nucleotides are TGTGCCATCAGAGTAACAGGGACCATGAACACTGAAGCTTTCTTT. The gene calls are TRBV10-3 and TRBJ1-1; a possible D gene is TRBD1 (6 bases). CDR3 length equals 15 residues. The V gene's germline CDR1 is ENHRY and CDR2 SYGVKD. Trimming pared 6 bases from V and 0 bases from J, leaving 14 bases between.

V is TRBV14 and J is TRBJ2-3; the match to TRBD2 covers 9 bases. Trimming took 4 bases from V and 5 from J; bases not matched to a gene: 10. Germline CDR1 reads SGHDN; CDR2 reads FVKESK. This CDR3 is 16 amino acids long. The CDR3 loop reads CASSRRRGGAGDTQYF. CDR3 DNA: TGTGCCAGCAGCCGCCGTCGCGGGGGGGCCGGAGATACGCAGTATTTT.

The gene calls are TRBV3-1 and TRBJ2-7; 7 bases match TRBD2. Germline lookup yields CDR1 LGHDT and CDR2 YNNKEL (reference sequence). The V segment lost 0 bases and the J segment 0 bases; nucleotides outside the gene matches: 8. CDR3 size: 17 residues. For the CDR3, the DNA is TGTGCCAGCAGCCAAGAGAGCGGGACTCTAAGCTCCTACGAGCAGTACTTC. Translated: CASSQESGTLSSYEQYF.

This clonotype appeared a few times. The CDR3 DNA reads as TGTGCCAGCAGCCTTGGCCCGCACAGGGCACAAGAGACCCAGTACTTC. It codes for CASSLGPHRAQETQYF. The chain combines TRBV28 with TRBJ2-5; maybe TRBD1 (6 bases). With 6 bases removed from V and 2 bases from J, the gap between germline ends came to 19 bases. CDR1 and CDR2 from the germline V gene are MDHEN and SYDVKM. This CDR3 comprises 16 residues.

The gene calls are TRBV12-3 or TRBV12-4 and TRBJ2-7; 13 positions agree with TRBD2. The CDR3 covers 14 residues. J was trimmed by 5 bases and V by 6 bases; bases with no gene match: 4. The CDR3 spells CASRLAGGRHEQYF. The CDR3 bases are TGTGCCAGCAGACTAGCGGGAGGGCGGCACGAGCAGTACTTC.

This clonotype was observed many times. This chain uses TRBV12-3 or TRBV12-4 with TRBJ2-2; D not resolved. Trimming took off 0 bases at V and 3 bases at J, with 14 bases between the two ends. The CDR3 contains 17 residues. CDR3 protein: CASSLATARTYTGELFF. CDR3 bases: TGTGCCAGCAGTTTAGCGACGGCTAGAACGTACACCGGGGAGCTGTTTTTT.

The chain couples TRBV20-1 to TRBJ1-1, with D tentatively TRBD1 (6 bases). The CDR3 runs 16 residues. CDR1 is DFQATT and CDR2 is SNEGSKA in the germline V gene (reference sequence). V was shortened by 2 bases and J by 4 bases, with 20 bases between the two germline ends. CDR3 nucleotides: TGCAGTGCTAGACCCCCCCACAGGGCCTTGAGCACTGAAGCTTTCTTT. Encoded protein: CSARPPHRALSTEAFF.

CDR3 sequence (DNA): TGTGCCAGCAGTTTGGTGAGCGGGAGGACCCAGTACTTC. Protein: CASSLVSGRTQYF. The chain joins TRBV12-3 or TRBV12-4 to TRBJ2-5; 8 nucleotides align to TRBD2. The CDR3 runs 13 residues. V gave up 3 bases and J gave up 7 bases; unmatched junction bases: 4.